The subject of this entry is one TCR beta chain. These data originate in a study of OX40 agonist ivuxolimab in advanced cancers. V lost 6 bases, J lost 2 bases, and 6 bases stayed unmatched. The germline V gene has CDR1 MNHNY and CDR2 SVGAGI (reference sequence). The CDR3 contains 16 residues. Profiled with immunoSEQ multiplex PCR; TCRdb holds only in-frame clones, not every one. This sample has roughly 80,000 clones, with approximately 85% found just once. The rearrangement uses TRBV6-6 and TRBJ2-3, with 12 bases that match TRBD2. The sequence derives from an adult with an advanced solid tumor such as melanoma, head and neck, liver or kidney cancer. This specimen was CD4+ or CD8+ T cells sorted from blood, taken in a trial of the OX40 agonist ivuxolimab. In DNA, the CDR3 is TGTGCCAGCAGAGAGACTAGCGGGGGACCCACAGATACGCAGTATTTT. It codes for CASRETSGGPTDTQYF.